This TCR beta chain derives from a study of T cells of healthy individuals. This clonotype appeared a few times. TCRdb recomputed calls from the 5' RACE reads with MiXCR, one row per CDR3 protein. The table lists over 95,000 distinct CDR3 sequences, approximately 15% of them singletons, with around 6.4% in the top ten. This TCR was sampled from a human donor in good health.

The CDR3 region is CASSREQGYNSPLHF. The CDR3 DNA reads as TGTGCCAGCTCACGGGAACAGGGGTACAATTCACCCCTCCACTTT. The V call is TRBV18, the J call TRBJ1-6, with TRBD1 matching over 7 bases. There are 15 residues in the CDR3. The germline V gene encodes CDR1 KGHSH and CDR2 LQKENI. Trimming took 4 bases from V and 7 from J; bases not matched to a gene: 7. Drawing the rest from reference TRBV18 and TRBJ1-6, the complete variable domain is NAGVMQNPRHLVRRRGQEARLRCSPMKGHSHVYWYRQLPEEGLKFMVYLQKENIIDESGMPKERFSAEFPKEGPSILRIQQVVRGDSAAYFCASSREQGYNSPLHFGNGTRLTVT.